Listed below are T cell receptor beta chains from one sample, sequenced in a study of T cell repertoires in cytomegalovirus infection. TCRdb called the reads again in MiXCR, with one record for every CDR3 protein. The sample has some 590,000 distinct CDR3 sequences; approximately 40% are singletons. No antigen has been assigned to these receptors. The material sequenced was cultured PBMCs, taken from culture after CMV antigen stimulation. All receptors derive from a human donor in good health (CMV status not recorded). Some clones in this sample may be carry-over from other donors' samples. Each CDR3 is given with its conserved first and last residue. A D gene is named only where the DNA matches it firmly. Clone size is given for some rows only: seen once, a few or many times, or a class if the clone is expanded.

d_call clone_size j_call v_call cdr3_aa cdr3_nt
TRBD2 NA TRBJ2-3 TRBV7-2 CASSKNSGGASDTQYF TGTGCCAGCAGCAAGAACAGCGGGGGGGCCTCAGATACGCAGTATTTT
NA many TRBJ2-1 TRBV2 CASGRDYNEQFF TGTGCCAGCGGTAGGGATTACAATGAGCAGTTCTTC
NA NA TRBJ2-1 TRBV6-2/TRBV6-3 CASSEPRGTHNEQFF TGTGCCAGCAGTGAACCGAGGGGGACCCACAATGAGCAGTTCTTC
NA NA TRBJ2-1 TRBV20-1 CSARQRWSEDPGNEQFF TGCAGTGCCAGGCAAAGGTGGTCGGAAGATCCAGGGAATGAGCAGTTCTTC
NA NA TRBJ2-1 TRBV7-8 CASTVWGATTYNEQFF TGTGCCAGCACCGTTTGGGGGGCTACGACCTACAATGAGCAGTTCTTC
NA NA TRBJ1-1 TRBV19 CASTQRGGDTEAFF TGTGCCAGTACCCAGAGGGGAGGGGACACTGAAGCTTTCTTT
NA NA TRBJ1-3 TRBV12-3/TRBV12-4 CASSLRLTDSGNTIYF TGTGCCAGCAGTTTAAGATTGACGGACTCTGGAAACACCATATATTTT
NA NA TRBJ1-6 TRBV12-3/TRBV12-4 CASNFGRINSPLHF TGTGCCAGCAACTTCGGGAGGATCAATTCACCCCTCCACTTT
TRBD1 NA TRBJ1-1 TRBV2 CASSEVRTGNTEAFF TGTGCCAGCAGTGAAGTTCGGACAGGGAACACTGAAGCTTTCTTT
NA NA TRBJ1-6 TRBV12-3/TRBV12-4 CASSLQESSPLHF TGTGCCAGCAGTTTACAAGAAAGCTCACCCCTCCACTTT
TRBD2 NA TRBJ2-3 TRBV12-3/TRBV12-4 CASSLEAGGPTDTQYF TGTGCCAGCAGTTTAGAGGCGGGAGGACCAACGGATACGCAGTATTTT
TRBD1 NA TRBJ1-2 TRBV29-1 CSGGTVNYGYTF TGCAGCGGGGGGACAGTCAACTATGGCTACACCTTC
TRBD1 NA TRBJ2-7 TRBV6-2/TRBV6-3 CASRPTGDYEQYF TGTGCCAGCAGGCCCACAGGGGACTACGAGCAGTACTTC
NA NA TRBJ2-1 TRBV2 CASSPLVYEVHNEQFF TGTGCCAGCAGTCCCCTAGTATACGAAGTCCACAATGAGCAGTTCTTC
NA NA TRBJ1-5 TRBV7-9 CASSLGPRWPQHF TGTGCCAGCAGCTTGGGCCCTAGGTGGCCCCAGCATTTT